A selection of T cell receptor beta chains follows, all from one sample in a study of blood T cell repertoires in COVID-19. The data were produced by immunoSEQ multiplex PCR, yet TCRdb's version contains in-frame clones alone and is incomplete. Here the sample spans around 56,000 clones, about nine tenths being singletons. Material: peripheral blood. The receptors were sampled from a man older than 75 with acute or convalescent COVID-19. Both conserved end residues are part of each CDR3. D genes are given only for firm matches. Clone size is not always given. Where it is, it says once, few, many or a class for expanded clones.

V gene,J gene,D gene,clone size,CDR3 protein,CDR3 DNA
TRBV4-1,TRBJ1-5,NA,NA,CASSQDRAGGDNQPQHF,TGCGCCAGCAGCCAAGACCGAGCGGGCGGAGACAATCAGCCCCAGCATTTT
TRBV7-9,TRBJ2-1,NA,NA,CASSLAEGWEQFF,TGTGCCAGCAGCTTAGCGGAGGGTTGGGAGCAGTTCTTC
TRBV9,TRBJ2-7,TRBD2,NA,CASSTSGTSVYEQYF,TGTGCCAGCAGCACGTCCGGGACTAGCGTTTACGAGCAGTACTTC
TRBV11-1,TRBJ2-2,NA,NA,CASSSPGFQNTGELFF,TGTGCCAGCAGCTCCCCGGGATTCCAGAACACCGGGGAGCTGTTTTTT
TRBV2,TRBJ2-4,NA,NA,CASSQAKNIQYF,TGTGCCAGCAGTCAAGCCAAAAACATTCAGTACTTC
TRBV11-2,TRBJ2-6,TRBD1,few,CASSPPGQGLPGANVLTF,TGTGCCAGCAGCCCCCCGGGACAGGGGCTCCCTGGGGCCAACGTCCTGACTTTC
TRBV3-1/TRBV3-2,TRBJ2-3,TRBD2,NA,CASSQDSGLAGADTQYF,TGTGCCAGCAGCCAAGATTCGGGGCTAGCGGGGGCAGATACGCAGTATTTT
TRBV3-1/TRBV3-2,TRBJ2-7,TRBD1,NA,CASSHSTQGAFEQYF,TGTGCCAGCAGCCACTCCACACAGGGGGCGTTCGAGCAGTACTTC
TRBV5-1,TRBJ2-3,TRBD1,NA,CASSLFGRDSLTDTQYF,TGCGCCAGCAGCTTGTTCGGTCGGGACAGCCTAACAGATACGCAGTATTTT
TRBV2,TRBJ1-1,TRBD1,NA,CASSPGGENTEAFF,TGTGCCAGCAGCCCAGGGGGAGAGAACACTGAAGCTTTCTTT
TRBV9,TRBJ2-5,NA,NA,CASSVTPRETQYF,TGTGCCAGCAGCGTTACACCTCGAGAGACCCAGTACTTC
TRBV7-2,TRBJ1-2,NA,NA,CASSGLDTIYYGYTF,TGTGCCAGCAGCGGTTTGGACACAATATACTATGGCTACACCTTC
TRBV5-1,TRBJ2-7,NA,NA,CASASRTGLEQYF,TGCGCCAGCGCCTCACGAACAGGCCTCGAGCAGTACTTC
TRBV2,TRBJ1-5,TRBD1,NA,CASSKDRGGSQPQHF,TGTGCCAGCAGTAAAGACAGGGGAGGAAGTCAGCCCCAGCATTTT
TRBV6-4,TRBJ2-7,NA,NA,CASSVGGGGEQYF,TGTGCCAGCAGTGTCGGAGGGGGCGGCGAGCAGTACTTC
TRBV4-2,TRBJ2-1,NA,NA,CASSQGTGFGEQFF,TGTGCCAGCAGCCAAGGAACCGGGTTTGGGGAGCAGTTCTTC
TRBV10-2,TRBJ1-5,TRBD1,NA,CASRKKGTGEQPQHF,TGCGCCAGCAGAAAAAAAGGGACAGGGGAACAGCCCCAGCATTTT
TRBV18,TRBJ1-2,TRBD1,NA,CASSPGQANYGYTF,TGTGCCAGCTCCCCGGGACAGGCCAACTATGGCTACACCTTC